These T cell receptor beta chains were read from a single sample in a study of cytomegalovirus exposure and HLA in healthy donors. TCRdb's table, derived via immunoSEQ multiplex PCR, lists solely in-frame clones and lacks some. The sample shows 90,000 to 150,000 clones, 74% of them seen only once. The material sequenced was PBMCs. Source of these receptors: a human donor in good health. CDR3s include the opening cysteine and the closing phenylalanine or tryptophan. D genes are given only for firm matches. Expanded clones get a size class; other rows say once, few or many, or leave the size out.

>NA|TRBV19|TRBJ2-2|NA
CASKWKTDNTGELFF
TGTGCCAGTAAATGGAAGACAGATAACACCGGGGAGCTGTTTTTT
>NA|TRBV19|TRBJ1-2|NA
CASSTLYRTNYGYTF
TGTGCCAGTAGTACCCTTTACAGAACTAACTATGGCTACACCTTC
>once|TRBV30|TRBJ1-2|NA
CAWSLDWEGYTF
TGTGCCTGGAGTTTAGATTGGGAGGGCTACACCTTC
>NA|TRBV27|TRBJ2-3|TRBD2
CASSLSRASGISDTQYF
TGTGCCAGCAGTTTATCGAGGGCTAGCGGGATTTCAGATACGCAGTATTTT
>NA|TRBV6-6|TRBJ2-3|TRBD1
CASSQIGQGPDTQYF
TGTGCCAGCAGTCAAATCGGACAGGGGCCAGATACGCAGTATTTT
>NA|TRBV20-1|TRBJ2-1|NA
CSAKSTSGQFF
TGCAGTGCTAAATCGACTTCGGGGCAGTTCTTC
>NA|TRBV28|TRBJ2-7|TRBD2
CASRLAGAEQYF
TGTGCCAGCCGACTAGCGGGAGCCGAGCAGTACTTC
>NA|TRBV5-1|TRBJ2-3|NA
CASSLVPTRTSSTDTQYF
TGCGCCAGCAGCTTGGTGCCTACTAGGACGAGCTCCACAGATACGCAGTATTTT
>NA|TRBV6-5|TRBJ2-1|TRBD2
CASRTGGIVYNEQFF
TGTGCCAGCCGGACGGGGGGAATAGTCTACAATGAGCAGTTCTTC
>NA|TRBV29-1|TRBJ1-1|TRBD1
CSVEGQGASEAFF
TGCAGCGTGGAGGGACAGGGGGCCAGCGAAGCTTTCTTT
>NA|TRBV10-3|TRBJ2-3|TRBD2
CAISSAGTSGNTQYF
TGTGCCATCAGCTCCGCCGGGACTAGCGGGAATACGCAGTATTTT
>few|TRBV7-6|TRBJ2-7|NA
CASSLGRGGKSEQYF
TGTGCCAGCAGCTTAGGTCGAGGGGGAAAGTCCGAGCAGTACTTC
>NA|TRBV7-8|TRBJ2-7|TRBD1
CASSFTGGFYEQYF
TGTGCCAGCAGCTTTACAGGGGGATTCTACGAGCAGTACTTC
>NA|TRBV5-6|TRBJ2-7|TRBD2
CASSLGGGRTYEQYF
TGTGCCAGCAGCTTGGGGGGCGGGAGAACCTACGAGCAGTACTTC
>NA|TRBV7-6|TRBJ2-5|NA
CASSQDGSAGETQYF
TGTGCCAGCAGCCAGGACGGGTCCGCAGGGGAGACCCAGTACTTC
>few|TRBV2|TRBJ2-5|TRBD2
CASTATSGGQETQYF
TGTGCCAGCACCGCGACTAGCGGGGGGCAAGAGACCCAGTACTTC
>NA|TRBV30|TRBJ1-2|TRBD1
CAWSAGTANYGYTF
TGTGCCTGGAGCGCCGGGACAGCTAACTATGGCTACACCTTC
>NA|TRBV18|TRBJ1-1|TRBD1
CASSPLQGNEAFF
TGTGCCAGCTCACCACTACAGGGGAATGAAGCTTTCTTT
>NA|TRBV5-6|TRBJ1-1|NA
CASSSTGQMNTEAFF
TGTGCCAGCAGCTCCACCGGACAGATGAACACTGAAGCTTTCTTT
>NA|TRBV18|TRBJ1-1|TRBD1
CASSPGTGVSEAFF
TGTGCCAGCTCACCTGGGACAGGGGTTAGCGAAGCTTTCTTT
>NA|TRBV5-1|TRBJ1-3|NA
CASSLEQSPYSGNTIYF
TGCGCCAGCAGCTTGGAACAGTCACCTTACTCTGGAAACACCATATATTTT
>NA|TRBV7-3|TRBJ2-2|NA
CASSLTSDSSNTGELFF
TGTGCCAGCAGCTTAACCTCGGACAGTTCGAACACCGGGGAGCTGTTTTTT
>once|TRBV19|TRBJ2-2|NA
CASEGVTGELFF
TGTGCCAGTGAAGGGGTCACCGGGGAGCTGTTTTTT
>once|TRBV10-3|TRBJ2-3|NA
CAISEAFRGEGTDTQYF
TGTGCCATCAGTGAGGCCTTCAGGGGAGAGGGCACAGATACGCAGTATTTT